Described below is a single T cell receptor beta chain sequence and its context. Authors' methods: Nucleated cell counts were estimated from reference gene primer amplification. Some clones are missing from TCRdb's copy, which holds only in-frame ones; the method was immunoSEQ multiplex PCR. V and J calls and clone size are as listed in that table; D and trimming were resolved from the DNA. The sample records roughly 120,000 clones, around 80% being singletons. With 2 bases clipped from V and 5 bases from J, the junction kept 11 bases outside the gene matches. This CDR3 contains 20 residues. Per the germline V gene, CDR1 is KGHDR and CDR2 is SFDVKD. The source of the sample is a study of blood T cell repertoires in COVID-19.

The clonotype comes from an elderly woman with acute or convalescent COVID-19. The material sequenced was peripheral blood. The rearrangement joins TRBV24-1 to TRBJ2-2, with TRBD2 identical over 15 bases. The CDR3 DNA reads as TGTGCCACCAGTGATTCCCTAGGACTAGCGGGAGGGCCGGGAACCGGGGAGCTGTTTTTT. Its protein is CATSDSLGLAGGPGTGELFF.